This T cell receptor (beta chain) was retrieved from a study of T cell responses to AZD1222 COVID-19 vaccine. Details on this clone: Its antigen is not identified.

Germline CDR1 is LGHNA and CDR2 is YNFKEQ. V was pared by 5 bases and J by 0 bases, with 9 bases between. The CDR3 runs to 14 residues. Overall study results and limits: Donors skewed white British and female; clonal diversity was possibly underestimated.

Profiled with immunoSEQ multiplex PCR; TCRdb holds only in-frame clones, not every one. Among approximately 160,000 clones listed, around 93% were seen once. This clonotype was obtained from an adult in good health. This rearrangement joins TRBV4-2 to TRBJ2-3; D unclear. Sequencing used peripheral blood, obtained on day 0 of AZD1222 vaccination. CDR3 sequence reads: CASSWQLSTDTQYF. The CDR3 bases are TGTGCCAGCAGCTGGCAGTTGAGCACAGATACGCAGTATTTT.